Listed below are T cell receptor beta chains from one sample, sequenced in a study of T-cell memory formation after mild COVID-19. TCRdb independently ran MiXCR on the 5' RACE reads; one entry per CDR3 protein. The sample contains approximately 250,000 distinct CDR3 sequences, 16% of which appear only once. Sequenced input: PBMCs or a T cell subset sorted from them (not recorded which). Source of these receptors: a man aged 18 to 29 who had mild COVID-19 (a few samples of this study predate the infection). Cell type and time point are not known. Each CDR3 is given with its conserved first and last residue.

v_gene	j_gene	CDR3aa
TRBV6-6	TRBJ1-3	CASSLRVGPESSGNTIYF
TRBV7-3	TRBJ1-4	CASSLLTGEDEKLFF
TRBV4-2	TRBJ1-2	CASSQYQEDSSNYGYTF
TRBV27	TRBJ2-3	CASSLGGHTQYF
TRBV7-9	TRBJ2-2	CASRRTGANTGELFF
TRBV7-2	TRBJ2-5	CASSSVAGGRGDQYF
TRBV6-5	TRBJ1-4	CASSKAGGDEKLFF
TRBV5-1	TRBJ2-1	CASSLEGANEQFF
TRBV4-2	TRBJ2-3	CASSQDTAGLDTQYF
TRBV6-1	TRBJ2-3	CASSEPGTLSTDTQYF
TRBV7-9	TRBJ1-2	CASSFVATNYGYTF
TRBV5-1	TRBJ2-5	CASSSTGTEETQYF
TRBV7-3	TRBJ2-3	CASSSRPAGGGDTQYF
TRBV7-9	TRBJ2-1	CASSFRDRADNEQFF
TRBV6-5	TRBJ2-3	CASSYSTVGPDTQYF
TRBV20-1	TRBJ1-5	CSASSGTDGAQHF